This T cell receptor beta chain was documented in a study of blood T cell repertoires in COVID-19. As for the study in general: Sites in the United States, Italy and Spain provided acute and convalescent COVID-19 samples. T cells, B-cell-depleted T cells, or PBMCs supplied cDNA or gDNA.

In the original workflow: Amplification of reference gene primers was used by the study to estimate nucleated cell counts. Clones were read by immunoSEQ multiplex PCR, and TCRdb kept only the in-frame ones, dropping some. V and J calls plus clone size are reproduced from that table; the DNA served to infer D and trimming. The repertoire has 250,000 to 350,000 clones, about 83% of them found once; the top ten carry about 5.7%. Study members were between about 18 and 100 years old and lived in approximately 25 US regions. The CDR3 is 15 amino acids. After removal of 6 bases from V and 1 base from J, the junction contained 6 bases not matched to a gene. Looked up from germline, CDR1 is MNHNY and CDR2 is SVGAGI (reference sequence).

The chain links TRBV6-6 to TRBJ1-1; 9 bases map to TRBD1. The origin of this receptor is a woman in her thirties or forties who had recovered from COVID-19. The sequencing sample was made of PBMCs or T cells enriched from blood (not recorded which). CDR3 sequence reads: CASRTDRGTNTEAFF. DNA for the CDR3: TGTGCCAGCAGAACAGACAGGGGGACGAACACTGAAGCTTTCTTT.